Listed below are T cell receptor beta chains from one sample, sequenced in a study of blood T cell repertoires in COVID-19. Assay used: immunoSEQ multiplex PCR; TCRdb lists only in-frame clones, some missing. In the table there are 75,000 to 100,000 clones, about 85% of which are singletons. The sequenced material came from peripheral blood. These receptors all come from a man between 65 and 79 years old with acute or convalescent COVID-19. CDR3s include the opening cysteine and the closing phenylalanine or tryptophan. A D gene is named only where the DNA matches it firmly. The size of a clone is reported for some rows only, either as once, few or many, or as a class for expanded clones.

cdr3_nt cdr3_aa clone_size j_call d_call v_call
TGTGCCAGCAGCGGACGAAGCGGGGGGGCCCGGAATGAGCAGTTCTTC CASSGRSGGARNEQFF few TRBJ2-1 TRBD2 TRBV7-9
TGCGCCAGCAGCTTGACCTACCTTAACTATGGCTACACCTTC CASSLTYLNYGYTF NA TRBJ1-2 NA TRBV5-1
TGCGCCAGCAGCTCCCGACAGGGCAACTATGGCTACACCTTC CASSSRQGNYGYTF NA TRBJ1-2 TRBD1 TRBV5-1
TGTGCCAGCAGCGTGGACCCAGGCGGGCTTCAGAAGGGCACAGATACGCAGTATTTT CASSVDPGGLQKGTDTQYF NA TRBJ2-3 NA TRBV5-4
TGTGCCAGCAGCCAAGATAAGAGGGAAAAGACAGGGCCTAAAGAGACCCAGTACTTC CASSQDKREKTGPKETQYF NA TRBJ2-5 TRBD1 TRBV3-1/TRBV3-2
TGTGCCGGGACAGGGAACTCCTACGAGCAGTACTTC CAGTGNSYEQYF NA TRBJ2-7 TRBD1 TRBV30
TGTGCCAGCAGGACAGGACAGGGGCCTCGGAGGGGGGCACCCCTCCACTTT CASRTGQGPRRGAPLHF NA TRBJ1-6 TRBD1 TRBV2
TGTGCCAGCAGCTCGACAGGGGTCACCGGGGAGCTGTTTTTT CASSSTGVTGELFF NA TRBJ2-2 TRBD1 TRBV5-4
TGCGCCAGCAGCTTGGCAGGGACTGGAAACACCATATATTTT CASSLAGTGNTIYF few TRBJ1-3 NA TRBV5-1
TGTGCCAGCAGCCAAGTGGGGGGAGATTTGGCCAACGTCCTGACTTTC CASSQVGGDLANVLTF NA TRBJ2-6 NA TRBV7-3
TGTGCCAGCAGTACCACAGGGGTGGACAATCAGCCCCAGCATTTT CASSTTGVDNQPQHF NA TRBJ1-5 TRBD1 TRBV6-5
TGTGCCAGCAGCATAAAGGACAGGGGGCGAACCGGGGAGCTGTTTTTT CASSIKDRGRTGELFF NA TRBJ2-2 TRBD1 TRBV5-4
TGTGCCAGTAGTATAGATCTAGACGGCCGAACCCTCACCTTC CASSIDLDGRTLTF NA TRBJ1-2 NA TRBV19
TGCGCCAGCATCCCGTCCCTCGGGGGCACAGATACGCAGTATTTT CASIPSLGGTDTQYF NA TRBJ2-3 NA TRBV5-1
TGTGCTAGTGGTTTACCCGACAGTACACCAACTAACTATGGCTACACCTTC CASGLPDSTPTNYGYTF NA TRBJ1-2 NA TRBV12-5